This T cell receptor (beta chain) was found in a study of CD8 T cells in Susac syndrome. RNA was extracted with the RNeasy kit, and a quantity of 0.5 to 1 ug was reverse transcribed using random hexamers. TCRdb analysed the immunoSEQ multiplex PCR reads with MiXCR anew, one entry per CDR3 protein. The sample includes around 230,000 distinct CDR3 sequences, nearly 97% seen only once; the top ten take 0.075% to 0.095%. This clonotype came up a few times. This CDR3 contains 12 residues. Germline V gene data show CDR1 as LGHDT and CDR2 as YNNKEL (reference sequence). V lost 1 base and J lost 5, with 3 bases in between.

The J gene is TRBJ1-5, the V gene TRBV3-1, with D uncertain. This TCR derives from a human donor with multiple sclerosis. The specimen sequenced was CD4+ T cells from PBMCs. In DNA, the CDR3 is TGTGCCAGCAGCCAAGGTTATCAGCCCCAGCATTTT. Translating gives CASSQGYQPQHF.